A selection of T cell receptor beta chains follows, all from one sample in a study of CD8 T cells in Susac syndrome. TCRdb fed the immunoSEQ multiplex PCR reads into MiXCR, producing one record per CDR3 protein. Among about 66,000 distinct CDR3 sequences listed, just under 95% were seen once. The sequencing sample was made of CD8+ T cells from PBMCs. All receptors come from a human donor with multiple sclerosis. Each CDR3 is given with its conserved first and last residue. A D gene is named only where the DNA matches it firmly. Part of the rows lack a size; the others show once, few, many or a class for expanded clones.

D: TRBD2; V: TRBV29-1; size: NA; J: TRBJ2-3; DNA: TGCAGCGTTGAAGGTATTACTAGCGGGGATACGGATACGCAGTATTTT; CDR3: CSVEGITSGDTDTQYF
D: NA; V: TRBV3-1; size: NA; J: TRBJ2-7; DNA: TGTGCCAGCAGCCAAGATGTAGGAGCCTACGAGCAGTACTTC; CDR3: CASSQDVGAYEQYF
D: NA; V: TRBV3-1; size: NA; J: TRBJ2-1; DNA: TGTGCCAGCAGACTAAGTGGGCTATGGTATAATGAGCAGTTCTTC; CDR3: CASRLSGLWYNEQFF
D: TRBD1; V: TRBV27; size: NA; J: TRBJ2-1; DNA: TGTGCCAGCAGTATGGGACAGGGTAATGAGCAGTTCTTC; CDR3: CASSMGQGNEQFF
D: NA; V: TRBV29-1; size: NA; J: TRBJ1-2; DNA: TGCAGCGTTGTCGGGGTCTATGGCTACACCTTC; CDR3: CSVVGVYGYTF
D: NA; V: TRBV11-1; size: NA; J: TRBJ2-5; DNA: TGTGCCAGCAGCGAAGGCGGCAGAACACAAGAGACCCAGTACTTC; CDR3: CASSEGGRTQETQYF
D: NA; V: TRBV6-5; size: NA; J: TRBJ2-7; DNA: TGTGCCAGCCGAGGTGAAGGACACAGCTCCTACGAGCAGTACTTC; CDR3: CASRGEGHSSYEQYF
D: NA; V: TRBV28; size: NA; J: TRBJ2-7; DNA: TGTGCCAGCTCCGGGACCCACTACGAGCAGTACTTC; CDR3: CASSGTHYEQYF
D: NA; V: TRBV6-1; size: NA; J: TRBJ2-3; DNA: TGTGCCAGCAGTGAAGGCCTAGCTACAGATACGCAGTATTTT; CDR3: CASSEGLATDTQYF
D: NA; V: TRBV5-1; size: NA; J: TRBJ1-1; DNA: TGCGCCAGCAGCCCCGACAGGTCGGGACTGAACACTGAAGCTTTCTTT; CDR3: CASSPDRSGLNTEAFF
D: NA; V: TRBV3-1; size: NA; J: TRBJ1-2; DNA: TGTGCCAGCAGCCAAGGGACGGTCGATGGCTACACCTTC; CDR3: CASSQGTVDGYTF
D: NA; V: TRBV7-9; size: NA; J: TRBJ2-1; DNA: TGTGCCAGCAGCTTAGCCGGGCAGGATCCCTACAATGAGCAGTTCTTC; CDR3: CASSLAGQDPYNEQFF
D: NA; V: TRBV7-9; size: NA; J: TRBJ2-6; DNA: TGTGCCAGCAGCCCCGTTCAATCTGGGGCCAACGTCCTGACTTTC; CDR3: CASSPVQSGANVLTF
D: TRBD1; V: TRBV7-9; size: NA; J: TRBJ2-7; DNA: TGTGCCAGCAGCTCCCCCGGGACAGGGGGCCACGAGCAGTACTTC; CDR3: CASSSPGTGGHEQYF
D: NA; V: TRBV7-9; size: NA; J: TRBJ2-3; DNA: TGTGCCAGCAGCTTTCCGGGGAACGGGGCCACAGATACGCAGTATTTT; CDR3: CASSFPGNGATDTQYF
D: TRBD1; V: TRBV29-1; size: NA; J: TRBJ1-1; DNA: TGCAGCGTCCAAGGGACAGAAATGAACACTGAAGCTTTCTTT; CDR3: CSVQGTEMNTEAFF
D: TRBD1; V: TRBV28; size: NA; J: TRBJ1-2; DNA: TGTGCCAGCAGTGGGCTGGACAGGGGATGGTATGGCTACACCTTC; CDR3: CASSGLDRGWYGYTF
D: TRBD1; V: TRBV27; size: NA; J: TRBJ1-2; DNA: TGTGCCAGCAGAGTATCATCGACAGGGTTCAATGGCTACACCTTC; CDR3: CASRVSSTGFNGYTF
D: TRBD2; V: TRBV9; size: NA; J: TRBJ2-3; DNA: TGTGCCAGCAGCGCAGGACTAGCGACCGCAGATACGCAGTATTTT; CDR3: CASSAGLATADTQYF
D: NA; V: TRBV4-3; size: NA; J: TRBJ1-1; DNA: TGCGCCAGCAGCCAGGCCCCGGGGGGAGGCACTGAAGCTTTCTTT; CDR3: CASSQAPGGGTEAFF
D: TRBD2; V: TRBV7-9; size: NA; J: TRBJ2-3; DNA: TGTGCCAGCAGCTTTACTAGCGGGAGCACAGATACGCAGTATTTT; CDR3: CASSFTSGSTDTQYF
D: TRBD1; V: TRBV5-1; size: NA; J: TRBJ2-7; DNA: TGCGCCAGCAGCTTGGCAGGGGGTCGTGTCCACGAGCAGTACTTC; CDR3: CASSLAGGRVHEQYF
D: NA; V: TRBV27; size: NA; J: TRBJ2-1; DNA: TGTGCCAGCAGTTTTTCCCCAGACTCGGATGAGCAGTTCTTC; CDR3: CASSFSPDSDEQFF
D: TRBD1; V: TRBV27; size: NA; J: TRBJ2-3; DNA: TGTGCCAGCACCCCAGACAGGGGGCAAACAGATACGCAGTATTTT; CDR3: CASTPDRGQTDTQYF
D: TRBD1; V: TRBV2; size: NA; J: TRBJ1-1; DNA: TGTGCCAGCAGTGATATCGTCCAGGGGGGCACTGAAGCTTTCTTT; CDR3: CASSDIVQGGTEAFF
D: TRBD1; V: TRBV27; size: NA; J: TRBJ2-7; DNA: TGTGCCAGCAGACGGACAGGGGGCTCCTACGAGCAGTACTTC; CDR3: CASRRTGGSYEQYF
D: NA; V: TRBV20-1; size: NA; J: TRBJ1-6; DNA: TGCAGTGCTATGGGGGGCGGGAATTCACCCCTCCACTTT; CDR3: CSAMGGGNSPLHF
D: NA; V: TRBV29-1; size: NA; J: TRBJ2-7; DNA: TGCAGCGTTGGATTCCCAGGGAGGAAAGAGCAGTACTTC; CDR3: CSVGFPGRKEQYF
D: NA; V: TRBV20-1; size: once; J: TRBJ1-5; DNA: TGCAGTGCTAGGACAAAGGAGGATAGCAATCAGCCCCAGCATTTT; CDR3: CSARTKEDSNQPQHF
D: NA; V: TRBV9; size: NA; J: TRBJ2-6; DNA: TGTGCCAGCAGCCGACCGGGAAGCTCTGGGGCCAACGTCCTGACTTTC; CDR3: CASSRPGSSGANVLTF
D: NA; V: TRBV20-1; size: NA; J: TRBJ1-1; DNA: TGCAGTGCCGACCCGGACGGGACGGTCACTGAAGCTTTCTTT; CDR3: CSADPDGTVTEAFF